These 11 T cell receptor beta chains originate from one sample sequenced in a study of cytomegalovirus exposure and HLA in healthy donors. Primers included in the PCR were 60 Vbeta and 13 Jbeta primers. Repertoires were generated with immunoSEQ multiplex PCR, while TCRdb's copy carries only in-frame clones and drops some. Of about 64,000 clones in the sample, approximately 70% were seen once. Sequenced material: PBMCs. The source of these receptors is a male donor in good health and CMV-seropositive.

This chain joins TRBV15 and TRBJ1-1, with D tentatively TRBD1 (6 bases). Trimming cost V 2 bases and J 9 bases, with 13 bases left between them. Per the germline V gene, CDR1 is LNHNV and CDR2 is YYDKDF (reference sequence). The CDR3 has 13 residues. The CDR3 DNA follows: TGTGCCACCAGCAGACGCACAGGGCAGCAAGCTTTCTTT. Protein sequence: CATSRRTGQQAFF.

This rearrangement joins TRBV25-1 to TRBJ1-6; 8 nucleotides match TRBD1. After removal of 3 bases from V and 9 bases from J, the junction contained 16 bases not matched to a gene. This CDR3 is 18 amino acids long. Germline assignment: CDR1 MGHDK and CDR2 SYGVNS. CDR3 residues: CASSDPSGRGPTGSPLHF. Here the CDR3 DNA reads TGTGCCAGCAGTGACCCCTCTGGCAGGGGGCCAACAGGTTCACCCCTCCACTTT.

This clone was seen once. The rearrangement uses TRBV11-2 and TRBJ1-6, with 8 bases matching TRBD1. V was clipped by 0 bases and J by 7 bases; unmatched bases: 2. The CDR3 extends over 15 amino acids. The germline CDR1 and CDR2 sequences are SGHAT and FQNNGV. The CDR3 DNA follows: TGTGCCAGCAGCTTAGATCGACAGGGGAATTCACCCCTCCACTTT. Amino acid sequence: CASSLDRQGNSPLHF.

The chain joins TRBV5-4 to TRBJ2-3, with 9 bases matching TRBD1. V was pared by 0 bases and J by 3 bases, with 5 bases of the junction left unmatched. Per the germline V gene, CDR1 is SGHNT and CDR2 is YYREEE (reference sequence). This CDR3 region has 16 residues. CDR3 sequence: CASSLAGTGRTDTQYF. For the CDR3, the DNA is TGTGCCAGCAGCTTGGCCGGGACAGGGCGGACAGATACGCAGTATTTT.

This clone was found once. As DNA, the CDR3 is TGTGCCAGCAGCCAAAAGGGGCGAGACTACGAGCAGTACTTC. This translates into CASSQKGRDYEQYF. The chain recombines TRBV7-2 with TRBJ2-7; a weak D match, TRBD1 (5 bases). The CDR3 length is 14 residues. Germline V lookup: CDR1 SGHTA, CDR2 FQGNSA. The V gene lost 5 bases and the J gene lost 3 bases, with 14 bases spanning the gap.

This clone was counted a single time. This rearrangement joins TRBV6-1 to TRBJ2-1; TRBD1 is a possible D gene (6 bases). CDR3 length: 14 amino acids. Between the trimmed V and J ends, which lost 2 bases and 2 bases, there was a span of 7 bases. Looked up from germline, CDR1 is MNHNS and CDR2 is SASEGT. CDR3 sequence reads: CASSERTAYNEQFF. CDR3 in DNA: TGTGCCAGCAGTGAACGGACAGCCTACAATGAGCAGTTCTTC.

This sequence joins TRBV9 and TRBJ2-7; 10 nucleotides match TRBD2. Germline V lookup: CDR1 SGDLS, CDR2 YYNGEE. CDR3 size: 16 residues. V dropped 4 bases and J dropped 3; count of bases not matched to a gene: 10. CDR3 protein: CASSPGLAADGYEQYF. The CDR3 DNA reads TGTGCCAGCAGCCCCGGACTAGCGGCCGACGGCTACGAGCAGTACTTC.

In its sample, this clone was seen a few times. The CDR3 DNA reads TGTGCCACCGAGACTTTACTGGAAGCTTTCTTT. Translating it yields CATETLLEAFF. This chain uses TRBV7-9 with TRBJ1-1; D ambiguous. Trimming took off 10 bases at V and 8 bases at J, with 14 bases between the two ends. The germline CDR1 and CDR2 sequences are SEHNR and FQNEAQ (reference sequence). This CDR3 is built from 11 residues. Combining the CDR3 with reference TRBV7-9 and TRBJ1-1 gives the whole variable domain DTGVSQNPRHKITKRGQNVTFRCDPISEHNRLYWYRQTLGQGPEFLTYFQNEAQLEKSRLLSDRFSAERPKGSFSTLEIQRTEQGDSAMYLCATETLLEAFFGQGTRLTVV.

The V gene is TRBV15, the J gene TRBJ2-3, with TRBD2 matching 8 bases. J gave up 0 bases and V 1 base, and 9 bases lay outside the gene matches. The CDR3 contains 18 residues. Germline loops: CDR1 LNHNV, CDR2 YYDKDF (reference sequence). In DNA, the CDR3 is TGTGCCACCAGCAGAGGTCGACGACTAGCGACTAGCACAGATACGCAGTATTTT. This codes for CATSRGRRLATSTDTQYF.

This clone was seen a few times. The V and J genes are TRBV18 and TRBJ1-5, with 8 nucleotides matching TRBD1. This CDR3 contains 13 residues. V lost 5 bases and J lost 5; bases outside the gene matches: 2. The germline V gene encodes CDR1 KGHSH and CDR2 LQKENI. CDR3 DNA: TGTGCCAGCTCAAACAGGGGGGATCAGCCCCAGCATTTT. Translation gives CASSNRGDQPQHF.

In its sample, this clone ranks as large (0.1 to 1%). The rearrangement joins TRBV2 to TRBJ2-7, with TRBD1 matching 8 bases. V gave up 5 bases and J gave up 2 bases; unmatched junction bases: 5. Germline assignment: CDR1 SNHLY and CDR2 FYNNEI. The CDR3 sequence is 14 residues long. The CDR3 DNA follows: TGTGCCAGCAGTCCAGGGGGCGACACCTACGAGCAGTACTTC. Translated, it gives CASSPGGDTYEQYF.